The 10 T cell receptor beta chains reported below all come from one sample, sequenced in a study of STAT5B mutations in CD4+ large granular lymphocyte leukemia. The protocol was immunoSEQ multiplex PCR, while the TCRdb copy is restricted to in-frame clones and leaves out a portion. The data contain approximately 23,000 clones, about 79% of them singletons. Input material: CD4+ T cells from blood buffy coats. All receptors derive from a human donor in good health.

This clone was detected only a few times. The chain is built from TRBV27 and TRBJ2-7; D might be TRBD2 (5 bases). V lost 5 bases to trimming and J lost 2 bases, with 13 bases between them. Germline values: CDR1 MNHEY, CDR2 SMNVEV (reference sequence). This CDR3 is 14 amino acids long. This chain's CDR3 is CASSPSRGPYEQYF. The CDR3 nucleotides read TGTGCCAGCAGTCCCTCCCGGGGTCCCTACGAGCAGTACTTC.

The chain recombines TRBV18 with TRBJ1-5; D not resolved. Germline CDR1 and CDR2: KGHSH and LQKENI. The length of the CDR3 is 13 residues. Trimming took 2 bases from V and 4 from J, leaving 6 bases between them. CDR3 loop: CASSPEGNQPQHF. The CDR3 DNA sequence: TGTGCCAGCTCACCAGAAGGGAATCAGCCCCAGCATTTT.

The V and J genes are TRBV5-1 and TRBJ1-6, with TRBD1 matching 7 bases. CDR1 and CDR2 (germline): SGHRS, YFSETQ. Unmatched junction bases numbered 16, after V lost 2 bases and J lost 8 bases. This CDR3 comprises 18 residues. The CDR3 DNA sequence: TGCGCCAGCAGCTTTCGACAGGGACCACCCGGGAGCGATTCACCCCTCCACTTT. Protein: CASSFRQGPPGSDSPLHF.

The rearrangement links TRBV28 to TRBJ2-7; D gene uncertain. This CDR3 region has 12 residues. The germline gives CDR1 MDHEN, CDR2 SYDVKM. V was pared by 1 base and J by 4 bases, with 5 bases between. CDR3: CASSLSRYEQYF. The CDR3, as DNA: TGTGCCAGCAGTTTATCTCGGTACGAGCAGTACTTC.

V gene TRBV5-4 combines with J gene TRBJ2-7, with D possibly TRBD1 on 6 matching bases. This CDR3 comprises 15 residues. The V gene's germline CDR1 is SGHNT and CDR2 YYREEE (reference sequence). The V end lost 2 bases, the J end lost 3 bases, and 15 bases lay between the germline ends. CDR3 nucleotide sequence: TGTGCCAGCAGCTTAAGGGGGACCCGGCACTACGAGCAGTACTTC. This sequence encodes CASSLRGTRHYEQYF.

The V call is TRBV7-9, the J call TRBJ2-1; D not resolved. The CDR3 is 15 residues long. V was pared by 1 base and J by 7 bases, with 14 bases between. Germline V gene sequence: CDR1 SEHNR, CDR2 FQNEAQ (reference sequence). DNA of the CDR3: TGTGCCAGCAGCTTAGTCGAGAACCTAAGGAATGAGCAGTTCTTC. This translates into CASSLVENLRNEQFF.

This clone came up a few times. This rearrangement joins TRBV10-1 to TRBJ2-7; a possible D gene is TRBD2 (6 bases). This CDR3 comprises 15 residues. The germline V gene encodes CDR1 WNHNN and CDR2 SYGVQD (reference sequence). The V and J ends lost 7 bases and 2 bases respectively, with 18 bases between them. CDR3 sequence reads: CASKRSCGAPYEQYF. In nucleotides, the CDR3 is TGCGCCAGCAAGAGGTCCTGCGGGGCCCCCTACGAGCAGTACTTC.

This rearrangement joins TRBV6-5 to TRBJ2-2; D gene uncertain. The ends were cut back, 0 bases at V and 7 bases at J, with 9 bases in the middle. The CDR3 extends over 14 amino acids. The germline V gene encodes CDR1 MNHEY and CDR2 SVGAGI. The CDR3 coding sequence is TGTGCCAGCAGTTACTCAGCCGGAAACGGGGAGCTGTTTTTT. This gives the protein CASSYSAGNGELFF.

This sequence joins TRBV19 and TRBJ2-2; D call uncertain. The CDR3 totals 15 residues. The V gene lost 9 bases and the J gene lost 1 base, with 15 bases spanning the gap. Germline V gene lookup returns CDR1 LNHDA and CDR2 SQIVND (reference sequence). The chain's CDR3 is CASHPGGGNTGELFF. As DNA, the CDR3 is TGTGCCAGCCACCCGGGCGGCGGGAACACCGGGGAGCTGTTTTTT. The full variable domain, with the rest looked up from reference TRBV19 and TRBJ2-2, is DGGITQSPKYLFRKEGQNVTLSCEQNLNHDAMYWYRQDPGQGLRLIYYSQIVNDFQKGDIAEGYSVSREKKESFPLTVTSAQKNPTAFYLCASHPGGGNTGELFFGEGSRLTVL.

The chain is built from TRBV7-2 and TRBJ2-7; 15 bases match TRBD2. In germline, CDR1 is SGHTA, CDR2 FQGNSA. The J segment lost 4 bases and the V segment lost 1 base, leaving 2 bases of the junction unmatched. The CDR3 totals 16 residues. In nucleotides, the CDR3 is TGTGCCAGCAGCTTAGAAGGGACTAGCGGGAGGTACGAGCAGTACTTC. It is translated as CASSLEGTSGRYEQYF.